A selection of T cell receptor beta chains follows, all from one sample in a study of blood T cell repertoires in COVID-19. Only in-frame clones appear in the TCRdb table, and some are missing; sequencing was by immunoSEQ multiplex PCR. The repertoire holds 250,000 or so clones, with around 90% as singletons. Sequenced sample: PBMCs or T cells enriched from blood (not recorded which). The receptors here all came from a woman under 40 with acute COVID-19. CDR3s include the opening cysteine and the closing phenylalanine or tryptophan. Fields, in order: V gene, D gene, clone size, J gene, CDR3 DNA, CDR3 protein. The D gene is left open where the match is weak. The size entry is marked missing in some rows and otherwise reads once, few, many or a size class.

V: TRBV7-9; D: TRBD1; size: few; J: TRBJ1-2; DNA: TGTGCCAGCAGCCTCTATATGGGGGACAGGTCTAACTATGGCTACACCTTC; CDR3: CASSLYMGDRSNYGYTF
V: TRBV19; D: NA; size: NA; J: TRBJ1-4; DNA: TGTGCCAGTAGGCGCAGGGGAACTAATGAAAAACTGTTTTTT; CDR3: CASRRRGTNEKLFF
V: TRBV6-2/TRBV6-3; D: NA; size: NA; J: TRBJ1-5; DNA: TGTGCCAGCAGTTACGCAGGGACTTATCAGCCCCAGCATTTT; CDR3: CASSYAGTYQPQHF
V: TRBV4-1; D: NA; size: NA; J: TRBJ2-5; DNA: TGCGCCAGCAGCCAAGTGGGGGCGGCGGAAGAGACCCAGTACTTC; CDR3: CASSQVGAAEETQYF
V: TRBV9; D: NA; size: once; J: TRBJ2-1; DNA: TGTGCCAGCAGCGTAGTAACGGGATCCTACAATGAGCAGTTCTTC; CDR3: CASSVVTGSYNEQFF
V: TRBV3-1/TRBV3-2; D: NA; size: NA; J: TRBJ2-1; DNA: TGTGCCAGCAGCCATGGGGGGGGCGGGAATGAGCAGTTCTTC; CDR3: CASSHGGGGNEQFF
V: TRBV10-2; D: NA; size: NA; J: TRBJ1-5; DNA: TGCGCCAGCAGTGAGGGGGCAGGGGTCCAGCCCCAGCATTTT; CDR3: CASSEGAGVQPQHF
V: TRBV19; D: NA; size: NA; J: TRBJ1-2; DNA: TGTGCCAGTAGTACTCCAGGGCAGGGCCCTAACTATGGCTACACCTTC; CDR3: CASSTPGQGPNYGYTF
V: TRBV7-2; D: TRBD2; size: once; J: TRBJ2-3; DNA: TGTGCCAGCAGCTCCCCGGGACTAGCGGGGTTAGATACGCAGTATTTT; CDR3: CASSSPGLAGLDTQYF
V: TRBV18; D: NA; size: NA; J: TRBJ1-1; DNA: TGTGCCAGCTCACCACCACGGGTCACTGAAGCTTTCTTT; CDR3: CASSPPRVTEAFF
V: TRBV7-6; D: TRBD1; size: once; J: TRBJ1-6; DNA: TGTGCCAGCAGTCCTCGACAGGGGAACGATAATTCACCCCTCCACTTT; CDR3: CASSPRQGNDNSPLHF
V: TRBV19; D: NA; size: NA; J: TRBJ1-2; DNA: TGTGCCAGTATAGGCATCGGCGGGGACGCACGTTATGGCTACACCTTC; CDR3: CASIGIGGDARYGYTF
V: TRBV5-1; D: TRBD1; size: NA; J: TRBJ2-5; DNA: TGCGCCAGCAGCTTAAGATCGGGACAGGGGGCAGAGACCCAGTACTTC; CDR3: CASSLRSGQGAETQYF
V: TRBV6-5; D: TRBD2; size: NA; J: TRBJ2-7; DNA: TGTGCCAGCATTGGCGGGGGGAACGAGCAGTACTTC; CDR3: CASIGGGNEQYF
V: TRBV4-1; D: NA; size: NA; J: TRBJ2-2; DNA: TGCGCCAGCAGCCAAGCGAGACACTCGAACACCGGGGAGCTGTTTTTT; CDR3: CASSQARHSNTGELFF
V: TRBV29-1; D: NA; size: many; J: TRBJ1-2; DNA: TGCAGCGTTGATGGGGAGGTGGATTATGGCTACACCTTC; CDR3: CSVDGEVDYGYTF
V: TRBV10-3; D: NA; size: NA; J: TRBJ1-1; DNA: TGTGCCATCAGTGATGGGGGGGCGAACACTGAAGCTTTCTTT; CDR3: CAISDGGANTEAFF
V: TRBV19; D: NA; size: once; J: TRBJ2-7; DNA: TGTGCCAGTAGTCCAGAGAGGGTTGACGACGAGCAGTACTTC; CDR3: CASSPERVDDEQYF
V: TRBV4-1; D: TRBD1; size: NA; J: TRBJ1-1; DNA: TGCGCCAGCAGCCAAGATCCCCGGACAGGGGGCTACGAGCTGGATGAAGCTTTCTTT; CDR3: CASSQDPRTGGYELDEAFF
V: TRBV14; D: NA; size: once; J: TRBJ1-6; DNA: TGTGCCAGCAGTCCCCGGGGGGGATATTCACCCCTCCACTTT; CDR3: CASSPRGGYSPLHF
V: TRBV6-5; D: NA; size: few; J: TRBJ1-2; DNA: TGTGCCAGCAGTTTCCGAAACAGGAACTATGGCTACACCTTC; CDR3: CASSFRNRNYGYTF
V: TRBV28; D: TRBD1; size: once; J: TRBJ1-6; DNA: TGTGCCAGCAGTTTACCCTCGGACAGGATTAATTCACCCCTCCACTTT; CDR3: CASSLPSDRINSPLHF
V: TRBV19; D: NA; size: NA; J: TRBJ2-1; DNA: TGTGCCAGTAGTGGCCAGACATACAATGAGCAGTTCTTC; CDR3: CASSGQTYNEQFF
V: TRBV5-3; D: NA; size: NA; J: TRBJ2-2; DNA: TGTGCCAGAAGCTTTAGCAGGGGATCGGGCACCGGGGAGCTGTTTTTT; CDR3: CARSFSRGSGTGELFF
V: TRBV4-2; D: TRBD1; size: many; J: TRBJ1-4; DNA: TGTGCCAGCAGCAACCCAGACAGGGGGACTAATGAAAAACTGTTTTTT; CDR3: CASSNPDRGTNEKLFF
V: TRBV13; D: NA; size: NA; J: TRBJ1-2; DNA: TGTGCCAGCAGCTTGAGGTCTAACTATGGCTACACCTTC; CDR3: CASSLRSNYGYTF
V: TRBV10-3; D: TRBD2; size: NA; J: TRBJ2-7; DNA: TGTGCCATCAGTGAGTCGGGGGATAGCGGGGGTGTCAACGAGCAGTACTTC; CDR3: CAISESGDSGGVNEQYF
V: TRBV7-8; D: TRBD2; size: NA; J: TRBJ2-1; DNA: TGTGCCAGCAGCTTAGGATCAGGGACTAGAATCTACAATGAGCAGTTCTTC; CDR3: CASSLGSGTRIYNEQFF
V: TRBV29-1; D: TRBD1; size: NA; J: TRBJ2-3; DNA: TGCAGCGTTGAGGACAGGGGCGCCGCCCTAAGCCTCACAGATACGCAGTATTTT; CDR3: CSVEDRGAALSLTDTQYF
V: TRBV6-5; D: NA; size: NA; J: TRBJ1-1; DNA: TGTGCCAGCAGGGGGCTGGGTGGCACTGAAGCTTTCTTT; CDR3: CASRGLGGTEAFF
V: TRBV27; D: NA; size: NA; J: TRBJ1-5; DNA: TGTGCCAGCAGCTGGGAGGGGAATCAGCCCCAGCATTTT; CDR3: CASSWEGNQPQHF
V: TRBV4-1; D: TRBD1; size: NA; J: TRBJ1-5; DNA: TGCGCCAGCAGCTCGCGCCCCGGACAGGGGATAAGACAGCCCCAGCATTTT; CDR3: CASSSRPGQGIRQPQHF
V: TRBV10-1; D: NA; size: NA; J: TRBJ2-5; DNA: TGCGCCAGCAGTGAAACAGGGATCGAGACCCAGTACTTC; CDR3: CASSETGIETQYF
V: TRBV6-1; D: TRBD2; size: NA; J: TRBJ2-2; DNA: TGTGCCAGCAGTGATGGTCTAGCGGTGAACACCGGGGAGCTGTTTTTT; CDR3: CASSDGLAVNTGELFF
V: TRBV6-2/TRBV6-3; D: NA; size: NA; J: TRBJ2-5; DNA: TGTGCCAGCAGCTCCGCGGGTCGGGAGACCCAGTACTTC; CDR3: CASSSAGRETQYF
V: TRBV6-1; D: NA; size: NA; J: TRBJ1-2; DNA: TGTGCCAGCAGTGAAATGGGGGCGGGCGATGGCTACACCTTC; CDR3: CASSEMGAGDGYTF
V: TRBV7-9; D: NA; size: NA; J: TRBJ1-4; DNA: TGTGCCAGCAGCTCCACGGGTGCAACTAATGAAAAACTGTTTTTT; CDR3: CASSSTGATNEKLFF
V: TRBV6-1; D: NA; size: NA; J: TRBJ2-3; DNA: TGTGCCAGCAGTGAAGAGGGGTGGAATACGCAGTATTTT; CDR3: CASSEEGWNTQYF
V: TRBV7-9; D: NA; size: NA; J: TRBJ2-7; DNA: TGTGCCAGCAGCTTAGTGCTCAGGGTCACCCACTCCTACGAGCAGTACTTC; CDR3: CASSLVLRVTHSYEQYF
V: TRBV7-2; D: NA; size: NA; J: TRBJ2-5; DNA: TGTGCCAGCACCCTGGGCCCTGCATCAGGAACCCAGTACTTC; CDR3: CASTLGPASGTQYF
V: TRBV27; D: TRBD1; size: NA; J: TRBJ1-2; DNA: TGTGCCAGCAGTGTGGACAGGGGTCGGGGCTACACCTTC; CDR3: CASSVDRGRGYTF
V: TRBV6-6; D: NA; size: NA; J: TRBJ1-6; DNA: TGTGCCAGCAGTTACGCACAGGTTGGAAGTTCACCCCTCCACTTT; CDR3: CASSYAQVGSSPLHF
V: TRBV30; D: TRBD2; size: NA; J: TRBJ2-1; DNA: TGTGCCTGGACCCGCAAGGGACTAGCGGACAATGAGCAGTTCTTC; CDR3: CAWTRKGLADNEQFF
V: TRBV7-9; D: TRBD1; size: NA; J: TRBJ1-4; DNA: TGTGCCAGCAGCAGAGGGGGCGACCCGGAAAAACTGTTTTTT; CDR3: CASSRGGDPEKLFF
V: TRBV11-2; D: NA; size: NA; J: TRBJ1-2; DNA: TGTGCCAGCAGCTTAGAAGGGTGGGGCTGGATGCAAAAAGGCTATGGCTACACCTTC; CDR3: CASSLEGWGWMQKGYGYTF
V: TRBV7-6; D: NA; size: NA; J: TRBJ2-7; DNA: TGTGCCAGCAGCATCCCTCGAGGGGGGACTACCTACGAGCAGTACTTC; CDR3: CASSIPRGGTTYEQYF
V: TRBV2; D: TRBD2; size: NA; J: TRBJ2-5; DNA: TGTGCCAGCGCTACACTAGCGGGGGATGAGACCCAGTACTTC; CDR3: CASATLAGDETQYF
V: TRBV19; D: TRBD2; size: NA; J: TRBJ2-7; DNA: TGTGCCAGTAGGCCGGGACTAGCGGCGTCCTACGAGCAGTACTTC; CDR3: CASRPGLAASYEQYF